The 9 T cell receptor beta chains in this list originate from one sample, sequenced in a study of T cell repertoires in cytomegalovirus infection. TCRdb ran MiXCR on the reads and lists one entry per CDR3 protein. The data show around 280,000 distinct CDR3 sequences, 12% to 15% seen once. Source material: PBMCs. These TCRs come from a human donor in good health (CMV status not recorded). Some clones in this sample may be carry-over from other donors' samples.

This clonotype has at least ten counts. The V gene is TRBV6-1, the J gene TRBJ2-2; tentatively, D is TRBD1 or TRBD2 (5 bases each). In germline, CDR1 is MNHNS, CDR2 SASEGT. Trimming left V 7 bases short and J 1 base short, with 16 bases between. The CDR3 has 16 amino acids. In DNA, the CDR3 is TGTGCCAGCACAATAGGGGCGAGGGGGAACACCGGGGAGCTGTTTTTT. Translation: CASTIGARGNTGELFF.

The chain recombines TRBV7-2 with TRBJ1-5, with 11 bases that match TRBD1. Germline V lookup: CDR1 SGHTA, CDR2 FQGNSA. The CDR3 is 16 amino acids. Unmatched junction bases numbered 9, after V lost 5 bases and J lost 6 bases. Written as DNA, the CDR3 is TGTGCCAGCAGCCCTGGGACAGGGGGACTGGGTCAGCCCCAGCATTTT. It specifies CASSPGTGGLGQPQHF.

Ten or more counts support this clonotype. This chain uses TRBV28 with TRBJ1-2; the D gene is possibly TRBD1 (5 bases). Germline lookup yields CDR1 MDHEN and CDR2 SYDVKM. The CDR3 has 15 amino acids. V was pared by 5 bases and J by 7 bases, with 20 bases between. The CDR3 sequence is CASSPPWGKDGGYTF. In nucleotides, the CDR3 is TGTGCCAGCAGTCCCCCGTGGGGGAAAGATGGTGGCTACACCTTC.

The V gene is TRBV7-9, the J gene TRBJ2-2, with no clear D. The V end was cut by 2 bases, the J end by 5 bases, with 15 bases between. From germline, CDR1 is SEHNR and CDR2 FQNEAQ (reference sequence). The CDR3 consists of 16 residues. CDR3 region: CASSLRRPLKTGELFF. The DNA for the CDR3 is TGTGCCAGCAGCTTAAGGCGGCCATTAAAGACCGGGGAGCTGTTTTTT.

This clonotype was seen at least ten times. The V gene is TRBV7-2, the J gene TRBJ1-4, with D maybe TRBD1 (6 bases). The CDR3 has 15 amino acids. CDR1 is SGHTA and CDR2 is FQGNSA in the germline V gene. Trimming stripped 5 bases from V and 5 bases from J, with 15 bases between. The CDR3 nucleotides read TGTGCCAGCAGCCCTGCGGACAGTCGGAATGAAAAACTGTTTTTT. As protein: CASSPADSRNEKLFF.

The table lists this clonotype with many counts. This chain links TRBV18 with TRBJ2-1; D is unresolved. Germline CDR1 KGHSH, CDR2 LQKENI. The CDR3 spans 14 residues. V dropped 6 bases and J dropped 4 bases, with 13 bases sitting between them. Here the CDR3 reads CASSSGPSYNEQFF. Written as DNA, the CDR3 is TGTGCCAGCTCCTCCGGGCCCTCATACAATGAGCAGTTCTTC.

This clonotype was found many times. The chain links TRBV28 to TRBJ2-3; possibly TRBD1 for D (5 bases). V lost 6 bases, J lost 5 bases, and 15 bases lay in between. The CDR3 is 14 residues long. The V gene's germline CDR1 is MDHEN and CDR2 SYDVKM. CDR3 amino acids: CASSELRGIDTQYF. CDR3 nucleotides: TGTGCCAGCAGCGAGCTAAGGGGAATAGATACGCAGTATTTT.

This clonotype was counted at least ten times. Here the CDR3 reads CASSFDRSNEKLFF. The CDR3 region has the DNA TGTGCCAGCAGCTTTGACAGGAGTAATGAAAAACTGTTTTTT. The genes are TRBV11-2 and TRBJ1-4; D is perhaps TRBD1 (6 bases). CDR1 is SGHAT and CDR2 is FQNNGV in the germline V gene. V lost 3 bases to trimming and J lost 4 bases, with 9 bases between them. The CDR3 runs 14 residues. The full variable domain, its missing parts supplied by reference TRBV11-2 and TRBJ1-4, is EAGVAQSPRYKIIEKRQSVAFWCNPISGHATLYWYQQILGQGPKLLIQFQNNGVVDDSQLPKDRFSAERLKGVDSTLKIQPAKLEDSAVYLCASSFDRSNEKLFFGSGTQLSVL.

This clonotype was recorded a few times. The chain joins TRBV5-5 to TRBJ2-1; D remains ambiguous. This CDR3 comprises 14 residues. V gave up 7 bases and J gave up 0 bases, with 11 bases separating them. Germline V gene sequence: CDR1 SGHKS, CDR2 YYEKEE (reference sequence). CDR3 sequence reads: CASQAASSYNEQFF. The CDR3 DNA is TGTGCCAGCCAGGCCGCTAGCTCCTACAATGAGCAGTTCTTC.